Listed below are T cell receptor beta chains from one sample, sequenced in a study of blood T cell repertoires in COVID-19. The assay was immunoSEQ multiplex PCR, and TCRdb's table has in-frame clones only and misses some. Of under 200,000 clones detected, around 87% appear once; the ten largest clones hold 3.7%. Material: peripheral blood. Receptors originate from a man aged 18 to 30 with active or convalescent COVID-19. Both conserved end residues are trimmed from each CDR3.

TRBV13	TRBJ2-1	ASSLGTYSSYNEQF
TRBV6-5	TRBJ1-2	ASSYSHGAYGYT
TRBV2	TRBJ2-3	ASSDPMGATDTQY
TRBV7-9	TRBJ1-1	ASSLGTGETEAF
TRBV5-1	TRBJ2-7	ASSLVGPDSYEQY
TRBV5-1	TRBJ1-1	ASSFSTANTEAF
TRBV29-1	TRBJ2-1	SVRTGVVYEQF
TRBV3-1/TRBV3-2	TRBJ2-3	ASSRSLTDTQY
TRBV11-3	TRBJ1-4	ASCQGPTNEKLF
TRBV27	TRBJ1-1	ASAYRGHTEAF
TRBV9	TRBJ2-1	ASSVGGGAYNEQF
TRBV6-2/TRBV6-3	TRBJ2-1	ASSYWAGAANEQF
TRBV9	TRBJ2-3	ASSAGTSGVTDTQY
TRBV19	TRBJ1-2	ASSGQTYGYT
TRBV7-9	TRBJ1-2	ASSLARDRAKYGYT
TRBV2	TRBJ1-6	ASTTRQPYNSPLH
TRBV7-9	TRBJ1-4	ASSFSRGNEKLF
TRBV4-3	TRBJ2-5	ASSQGLGAQETQY
TRBV2	TRBJ1-2	ASILGQMGGYT
TRBV7-8	TRBJ1-5	ASSLDRSNQPQH
TRBV7-8	TRBJ2-2	ASSLAGGPFYGELF
TRBV5-8	TRBJ2-7	ASSQLRQGEGPYEQY
TRBV7-2	TRBJ1-2	ASSENRDTYGYT
TRBV3-1/TRBV3-2	TRBJ1-1	ASSRATGTEAF
TRBV29-1	TRBJ2-3	SVANAGGWTDTQY
TRBV10-1	TRBJ2-1	ASSEMVGSNEQF
TRBV9	TRBJ1-2	ASSGREHGYT
TRBV3-1/TRBV3-2	TRBJ2-2	ASSRGGSTGELF
TRBV27	TRBJ1-5	ASSSVALGQGKINQPQH
TRBV30	TRBJ2-2	AWSVIAANTGELF
TRBV4-1	TRBJ2-5	ASSPMGLAGGVVGEQETQY
TRBV14	TRBJ2-3	ASSPEGGGTDTQY
TRBV5-1	TRBJ1-1	ASSITRGLMNTEAF
TRBV19	TRBJ2-2	ASRDLLAGVTGELF
TRBV28	TRBJ1-1	ASDRQKNTEAF
TRBV5-8	TRBJ2-5	ASSLGDRAQETQY
TRBV29-1	TRBJ2-7	SVVWGIYQGVSYEQY
TRBV10-3	TRBJ1-5	AISTTVGDQPQH
TRBV21-1	TRBJ2-3	ASRGSLQRGSSSTDTQY
TRBV6-7	TRBJ2-7	ASSYSAGGSYEQY
TRBV6-1	TRBJ1-1	ASSKAGGVVTEAF
TRBV7-9	TRBJ1-1	ASSLIRAANTEAF
TRBV30	TRBJ1-4	AWGRGTATNEKLF
TRBV4-1	TRBJ2-5	ASSQGVMETQY
TRBV28	TRBJ2-5	ASSLLQETQY
TRBV12-2	TRBJ1-2	ASRLLFSGTYGYT
TRBV7-2	TRBJ2-1	ASSTLAGGGNEQF
TRBV4-2	TRBJ2-3	ASSQVQSDTQY
TRBV5-6	TRBJ2-3	ASNMGQGSTDTQY
TRBV2	TRBJ1-1	ASSSSRRAF
TRBV4-1	TRBJ2-7	ASSFTPGGSYEQY
TRBV5-5	TRBJ1-4	ASSYSTTSGSHEKLF
TRBV7-9	TRBJ1-1	ASSPGTGDRKAF
TRBV29-1	TRBJ2-5	SVRQGRETQY
TRBV24-1	TRBJ2-1	ATKGPTSGYYNEQF
TRBV10-3	TRBJ1-5	AISTTGGGQPQH
TRBV19	TRBJ1-2	ASSRRPQENYGYT
TRBV2	TRBJ2-6	ASSDSPGANVLT